This is a list of T cell receptor beta chains from one sample in a study of blood T cell repertoires in COVID-19. Generated by immunoSEQ multiplex PCR, the TCRdb table keeps only in-frame clones and is missing some. Of 150,000 to 200,000 clones in the sample, 80% to 90% were seen once. Sequenced input: peripheral blood. The receptors derive from a woman aged 70-85 years with acute or convalescent COVID-19. CDR3s include the opening cysteine and the closing phenylalanine or tryptophan. Fields, in order: V gene, J gene, D gene, clone size, CDR3 protein, CDR3 DNA. D genes are given only for firm matches. Size values are once, few and many counts, or a class for expanded clones, and some rows have none.

TRBV4-2,TRBJ1-4,NA,NA,CASSQDPVDEKLFF,TGTGCCAGCAGCCAAGATCCGGTGGATGAAAAACTGTTTTTT
TRBV7-9,TRBJ1-1,NA,NA,CASSLGGVRGNTEAFF,TGTGCCAGCAGCTTAGGGGGCGTGCGGGGGAACACTGAAGCTTTCTTT
TRBV7-2,TRBJ2-5,TRBD2,NA,CASSSPSSRAGGHQETQYF,TGTGCCAGCAGCTCACCCAGCTCACGAGCGGGAGGCCACCAAGAGACCCAGTACTTC
TRBV10-3,TRBJ2-1,NA,few,CAISEVGRGYNEQFF,TGTGCCATCAGTGAGGTTGGCAGGGGCTACAATGAGCAGTTCTTC
TRBV19,TRBJ2-7,NA,NA,CASSILLSREQYF,TGTGCCAGTAGTATACTGTTATCGAGGGAGCAGTACTTC
TRBV19,TRBJ2-1,TRBD1,NA,CASRLGTGAPNEQFF,TGTGCCAGTAGACTGGGGACAGGGGCCCCAAATGAGCAGTTCTTC
TRBV6-6,TRBJ1-5,NA,NA,CASSYSRVNQPQHF,TGTGCCAGCAGTTACTCGAGGGTCAATCAGCCCCAGCATTTT
TRBV28,TRBJ2-1,TRBD2,NA,CASSLGGLAGVEQFF,TGTGCCAGCAGTTTAGGAGGACTAGCGGGGGTGGAGCAGTTCTTC
TRBV6-1,TRBJ1-1,NA,NA,CASSEPPSGNTEAFF,TGTGCCAGCAGTGAACCCCCTTCAGGGAACACTGAAGCTTTCTTT
TRBV11-2,TRBJ1-6,TRBD1,NA,CASSLDQGVGSPLHF,TGTGCCAGCAGCTTAGATCAGGGGGTGGGTTCACCCCTCCACTTT
TRBV4-1,TRBJ2-5,NA,NA,CASSQGVGGRSFQETQYF,TGCGCCAGCAGCCAAGGGGTAGGAGGGAGGTCCTTCCAAGAGACCCAGTACTTC
TRBV4-3,TRBJ2-3,NA,NA,CASSQVGTSTDTQYF,TGCGCCAGCAGCCAAGTTGGGACTAGCACAGATACGCAGTATTTT
TRBV4-3,TRBJ2-1,NA,NA,CASSQERGNTYNEQFF,TGCGCCAGCAGCCAAGAGCGCGGCAATACCTACAATGAGCAGTTCTTC
TRBV5-1,TRBJ2-5,NA,NA,CASSRGGGETQYF,TGCGCCAGCAGCAGGGGCGGTGGAGAGACCCAGTACTTC
TRBV5-1,TRBJ2-6,NA,NA,CASSPIDSSGANVLTF,TGCGCCAGCAGCCCTATAGACAGCTCTGGGGCCAACGTCCTGACTTTC
TRBV6-5,TRBJ2-7,TRBD1,NA,CASSSGQGAGGEQYF,TGTGCCAGCAGTTCGGGACAGGGGGCGGGGGGCGAGCAGTACTTC
TRBV2,TRBJ1-4,TRBD1,NA,CASSRQGVTNEKLFF,TGTGCCAGCAGTCGGCAGGGGGTAACTAATGAAAAACTGTTTTTT
TRBV11-3,TRBJ2-2,TRBD1,NA,CASSPSWGQGRNTGELFF,TGTGCCAGCAGCCCTTCCTGGGGACAGGGAAGGAACACCGGGGAGCTGTTTTTT
TRBV7-8,TRBJ2-7,TRBD2,NA,CASRPRRGLIEQYF,TGTGCCAGCAGACCTAGAAGGGGACTAATCGAGCAGTACTTC
TRBV27,TRBJ2-1,TRBD1,few,CASSLSGQGRANEQFF,TGTGCCAGCAGTTTATCAGGACAGGGTCGGGCCAATGAGCAGTTCTTC
TRBV7-9,TRBJ1-2,TRBD1,NA,CASFGDSRLNYGYTF,TGTGCCAGCTTTGGGGACAGCCGACTCAACTATGGCTACACCTTC
TRBV6-1,TRBJ2-5,TRBD2,once,CASSVPSGGQIRTQYF,TGTGCCAGCAGTGTACCTAGCGGGGGCCAGATACGGACCCAGTACTTC
TRBV20-1,TRBJ1-2,NA,NA,CSASNRVSGFYGYTF,TGCAGTGCTAGTAACAGGGTGTCGGGATTCTATGGCTACACCTTC
TRBV4-3,TRBJ1-4,NA,NA,CASSQDRPATNEKLFF,TGCGCCAGCAGCCAAGATCGTCCAGCAACTAATGAAAAACTGTTTTTT
TRBV7-9,TRBJ1-1,TRBD1,NA,CASSLLDRGAFF,TGTGCCAGCAGCTTACTTGACAGGGGAGCTTTCTTT
TRBV18,TRBJ2-7,NA,NA,CASSPGTLVGYEQYF,TGTGCCAGCTCACCCGGGACATTGGTAGGGTACGAGCAGTACTTC
TRBV20-1,TRBJ1-2,NA,NA,CSASESGGLYGYTF,TGCAGTGCTAGTGAGTCAGGAGGCCTCTATGGCTACACCTTC
TRBV5-1,TRBJ2-7,NA,NA,CASSLGQDPYEQYF,TGCGCCAGCAGCTTGGGACAGGACCCCTACGAGCAGTACTTC
TRBV3-1/TRBV3-2,TRBJ1-2,NA,once,CASSLKTANYGYTF,TGTGCCAGCAGCCTGAAGACAGCAAACTATGGCTACACCTTC
TRBV6-5,TRBJ1-2,NA,NA,CASSYSRDTVDYGYTF,TGTGCCAGCAGTTACTCCCGGGACACCGTAGACTATGGCTACACCTTC
TRBV7-2,TRBJ2-3,TRBD2,NA,CASSFPPGASGGAMDTQYF,TGTGCCAGCAGCTTTCCCCCCGGGGCTAGCGGGGGGGCAATGGATACGCAGTATTTT
TRBV27,TRBJ1-4,NA,NA,CASSYTAGEEKLFF,TGTGCCAGCAGTTACACTGCGGGGGAAGAAAAACTGTTTTTT
TRBV6-5,TRBJ2-7,TRBD1,NA,CASSPGTGVNEQYF,TGTGCCAGCAGCCCCGGGACAGGGGTCAACGAGCAGTACTTC
TRBV6-4,TRBJ2-3,TRBD2,NA,CASSEGLETDTQYF,TGTGCCAGCAGTGAAGGACTAGAAACAGATACGCAGTATTTT
TRBV5-6,TRBJ2-1,NA,NA,CASSFGRGGRNEQFF,TGTGCCAGCAGCTTCGGCCGTGGGGGCCGCAATGAGCAGTTCTTC
TRBV20-1,TRBJ2-3,NA,once,CSASLADTQYF,TGCAGTGCTAGTCTTGCAGATACGCAGTATTTT
TRBV30,TRBJ2-5,NA,NA,CAWSRTSETQYF,TGTGCCTGGAGTCGGACATCGGAGACCCAGTACTTC
TRBV28,TRBJ2-1,NA,NA,CASNLTPGNEQFF,TGTGCCAGCAACCTTACGCCCGGTAATGAGCAGTTCTTC
TRBV30,TRBJ2-5,NA,NA,CAWTSGLQETQYF,TGTGCCTGGACTTCAGGGCTGCAAGAGACCCAGTACTTC
TRBV9,TRBJ1-4,NA,NA,CASSPSPRGNDEKLFF,TGTGCCAGCAGCCCGTCCCCCCGGGGAAATGATGAAAAACTGTTTTTT
TRBV7-2,TRBJ1-1,NA,NA,CASSPAWGVVTEAFF,TGTGCCAGCAGCCCCGCATGGGGGGTGGTAACTGAAGCTTTCTTT
TRBV6-5,TRBJ1-3,NA,NA,CASTVREGAGNTIYF,TGTGCCAGCACCGTCCGGGAGGGCGCTGGAAACACCATATATTTT
TRBV30,TRBJ2-2,NA,NA,CAWRSPIRVFTGGELFF,TGTGCCTGGAGATCCCCGATTAGAGTTTTCACCGGTGGGGAGCTGTTTTTT
TRBV11-2,TRBJ1-1,TRBD1,NA,CASSFQPGQQLVNTEAFF,TGTGCCAGCAGCTTCCAACCGGGACAGCAGTTGGTCAACACTGAAGCTTTCTTT
TRBV10-3,TRBJ2-7,NA,NA,CAISESGGTGGTGHYEQYF,TGTGCCATCAGTGAGTCTGGCGGGACCGGGGGGACAGGTCACTACGAGCAGTACTTC
TRBV7-2,TRBJ1-1,NA,NA,CASSLTVNTEAFF,TGTGCCAGCAGCCTGACAGTGAACACTGAAGCTTTCTTT
TRBV29-1,TRBJ2-5,TRBD1,NA,CSARDRNSRETQYF,TGCAGCGCTAGGGACAGGAACTCTCGGGAGACCCAGTACTTC
TRBV30,TRBJ2-7,NA,NA,CAWSSVVRGQYF,TGTGCCTGGAGTTCGGTGGTAAGGGGACAGTACTTC
TRBV30,TRBJ1-1,TRBD1,NA,CAWRRLSGGMNTEAFF,TGTGCCTGGAGACGGTTGTCAGGGGGCATGAACACTGAAGCTTTCTTT